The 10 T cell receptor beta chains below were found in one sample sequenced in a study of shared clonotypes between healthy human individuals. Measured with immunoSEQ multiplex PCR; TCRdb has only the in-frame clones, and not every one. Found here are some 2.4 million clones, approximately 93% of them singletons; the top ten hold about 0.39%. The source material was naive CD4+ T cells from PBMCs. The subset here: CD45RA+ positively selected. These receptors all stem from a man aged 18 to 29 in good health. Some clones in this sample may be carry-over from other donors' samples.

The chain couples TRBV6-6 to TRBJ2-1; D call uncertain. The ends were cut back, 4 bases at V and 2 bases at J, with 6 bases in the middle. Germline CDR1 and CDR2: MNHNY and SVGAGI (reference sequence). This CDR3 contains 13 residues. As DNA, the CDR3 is TGTGCCAGCAGTTTGGGGACCTACAATGAGCAGTTCTTC. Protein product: CASSLGTYNEQFF.

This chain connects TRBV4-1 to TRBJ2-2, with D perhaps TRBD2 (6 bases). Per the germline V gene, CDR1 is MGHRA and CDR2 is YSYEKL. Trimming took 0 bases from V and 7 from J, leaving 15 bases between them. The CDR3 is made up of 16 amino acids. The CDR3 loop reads CASSQDGGGFLGELFF. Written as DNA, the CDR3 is TGCGCCAGCAGCCAAGACGGGGGTGGGTTCCTCGGGGAGCTGTTTTTT.

CDR3 residues: CASSVGLEHTGELFF. The CDR3 DNA reads as TGTGCCAGCAGCGTAGGGCTAGAGCACACCGGGGAGCTGTTTTTT. The chain employs TRBV9 and TRBJ2-2; D call uncertain. Germline CDR1 is SGDLS and CDR2 is YYNGEE. The length of the CDR3 is 15 residues. Trimming took 0 bases from V and 3 from J, leaving 9 bases between them.

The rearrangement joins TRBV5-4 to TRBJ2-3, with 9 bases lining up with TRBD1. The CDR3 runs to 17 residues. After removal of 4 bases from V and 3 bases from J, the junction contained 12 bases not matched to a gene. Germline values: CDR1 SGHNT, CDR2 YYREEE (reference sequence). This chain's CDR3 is CASSGTGTGSWTDTQYF. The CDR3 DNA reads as TGTGCCAGCAGCGGTACCGGGACAGGGAGTTGGACAGATACGCAGTATTTT.

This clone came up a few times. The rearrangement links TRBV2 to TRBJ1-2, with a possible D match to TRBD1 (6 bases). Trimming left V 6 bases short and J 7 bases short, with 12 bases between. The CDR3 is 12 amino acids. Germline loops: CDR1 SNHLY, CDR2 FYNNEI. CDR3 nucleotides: TGTGCCAGCAGATACACAGGGACTGGCTACACCTTC. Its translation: CASRYTGTGYTF. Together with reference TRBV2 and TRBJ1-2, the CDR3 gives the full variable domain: EPEVTQTPSHQVTQMGQEVILRCVPISNHLYFYWYRQILGQKVEFLVSFYNNEISEKSEIFDDQFSVERPDGSNFTLKIRSTKLEDSAMYFCASRYTGTGYTFGSGTRLTVV.

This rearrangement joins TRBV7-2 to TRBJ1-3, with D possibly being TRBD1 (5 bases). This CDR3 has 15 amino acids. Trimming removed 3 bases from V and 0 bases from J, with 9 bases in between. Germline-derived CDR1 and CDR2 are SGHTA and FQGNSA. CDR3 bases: TGTGCCAGCAGCTTTTACGACAGCTCTGGAAACACCATATATTTT. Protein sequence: CASSFYDSSGNTIYF. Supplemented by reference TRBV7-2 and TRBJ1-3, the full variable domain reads GAGVSQSPSNKVTEKGKDVELRCDPISGHTALYWYRQSLGQGLEFLIYFQGNSAPDKSGLPSDRFSAERTGGSVSTLTIQRTQQEDSAVYLCASSFYDSSGNTIYFGEGSWLTVV.

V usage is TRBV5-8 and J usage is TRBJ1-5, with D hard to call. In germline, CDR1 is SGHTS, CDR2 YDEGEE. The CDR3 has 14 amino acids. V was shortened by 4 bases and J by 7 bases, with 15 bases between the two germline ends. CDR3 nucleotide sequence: TGTGCCAGCAGCCCACGGGTCCTAGGACAGCCCCAGCATTTT. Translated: CASSPRVLGQPQHF.

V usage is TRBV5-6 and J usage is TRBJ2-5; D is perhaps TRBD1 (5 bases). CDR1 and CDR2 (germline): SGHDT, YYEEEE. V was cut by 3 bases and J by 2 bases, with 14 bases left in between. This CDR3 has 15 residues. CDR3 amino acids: CASSSRAGLQETQYF. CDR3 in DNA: TGTGCCAGCAGCTCCCGGGCAGGGCTACAAGAGACCCAGTACTTC.

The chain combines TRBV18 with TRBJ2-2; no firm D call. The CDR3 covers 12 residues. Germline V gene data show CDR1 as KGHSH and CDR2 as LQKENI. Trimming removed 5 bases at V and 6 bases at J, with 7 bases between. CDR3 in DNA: TGTGCCAGCTCAACATATGCCGGGGAGCTGTTTTTT. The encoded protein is CASSTYAGELFF. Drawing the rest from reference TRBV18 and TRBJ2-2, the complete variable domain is NAGVMQNPRHLVRRRGQEARLRCSPMKGHSHVYWYRQLPEEGLKFMVYLQKENIIDESGMPKERFSAEFPKEGPSILRIQQVVRGDSAAYFCASSTYAGELFFGEGSRLTVL.

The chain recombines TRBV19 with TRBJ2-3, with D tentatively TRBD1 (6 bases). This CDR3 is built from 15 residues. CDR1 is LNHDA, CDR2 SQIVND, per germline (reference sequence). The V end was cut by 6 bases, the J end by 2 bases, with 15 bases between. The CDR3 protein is CASRNRDTYTDTQYF. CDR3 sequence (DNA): TGTGCCAGTAGGAACCGGGACACATACACAGATACGCAGTATTTT. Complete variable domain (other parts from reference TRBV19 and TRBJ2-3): DGGITQSPKYLFRKEGQNVTLSCEQNLNHDAMYWYRQDPGQGLRLIYYSQIVNDFQKGDIAEGYSVSREKKESFPLTVTSAQKNPTAFYLCASRNRDTYTDTQYFGPGTRLTVL.